The 32 T cell receptor beta chains below all came from one sample that was sequenced in a study of tumor-infiltrating lymphocytes in localized non-small cell lung cancer. Clones were sequenced by immunoSEQ multiplex PCR, and TCRdb holds only the in-frame ones, with some missing. The sample shows under 7,500 clones, 65% to 80% of them seen only once. Sequencing was carried out using lung tumor tissue. The receptors come from a human donor with non-small cell lung cancer.

This chain links TRBV6-4 with TRBJ2-5; D gene unclear. CDR1 is MRHNA, CDR2 SNTAGT, per germline. The CDR3 is 13 amino acids. V was shortened by 5 bases and J by 5 bases, with 12 bases between the two germline ends. The CDR3 is CASSLDSKETQYF. In nucleotides, the CDR3 is TGTGCCAGCAGTCTTGACTCCAAGGAGACCCAGTACTTC.

The chain joins TRBV18 to TRBJ1-5, with D unclear. CDR3 size: 12 residues. V was trimmed by 5 bases and J by 3 bases, leaving 5 bases between them. Germline CDR1 is KGHSH and CDR2 is LQKENI. The CDR3 DNA is TGTGCCAGCTCAGCTTACAATCAGCCCCAGCATTTT. This codes for CASSAYNQPQHF. Full variable domain (outside the CDR3, taken from reference TRBV18 and TRBJ1-5): NAGVMQNPRHLVRRRGQEARLRCSPMKGHSHVYWYRQLPEEGLKFMVYLQKENIIDESGMPKERFSAEFPKEGPSILRIQQVVRGDSAAYFCASSAYNQPQHFGDGTRLSIL.

This clone has more than one count but fewer than ten. V gene TRBV18 combines with J gene TRBJ2-7, with a tentative D call TRBD2 (5 bases). V was clipped by 1 base and J by 2 bases, with 12 bases between them. Germline CDR1 is KGHSH and CDR2 is LQKENI. This CDR3 is 15 amino acids long. The CDR3 protein is CASSPRGHAPYEQYF. The CDR3 region has the DNA TGTGCCAGCTCACCACGCGGGCATGCCCCCTACGAGCAGTACTTC.

This clone has only a few counts. This chain joins TRBV6-4 and TRBJ1-1; TRBD1 is a possible D gene (6 bases). The germline gives CDR1 MRHNA, CDR2 SNTAGT. V lost 0 bases and J lost 5, with 13 bases in between. The CDR3 has 15 amino acids. The CDR3, as DNA: TGTGCCAGCAGTGACTCAACCCGGGGGGCAACTGAAGCTTTCTTT. Residues: CASSDSTRGATEAFF.

V and J are TRBV15 and TRBJ1-4; D is unresolved. Per the germline V gene, CDR1 is LNHNV and CDR2 is YYDKDF (reference sequence). V was pared by 1 base and J by 0 bases, with 12 bases between. The CDR3 is made up of 17 amino acids. The CDR3 coding sequence is TGTGCCACCAGCAGAGTTGTGAATCCCGCAACTAATGAAAAACTGTTTTTT. Its protein product is CATSRVVNPATNEKLFF. Based on the CDR3 plus reference TRBV15 and TRBJ1-4, the full variable domain is DAMVIQNPRYQVTQFGKPVTLSCSQTLNHNVMYWYQQKSSQAPKLLFHYYDKDFNNEADTPDNFQSRRPNTSFCFLDIRSPGLGDTAMYLCATSRVVNPATNEKLFFGSGTQLSVL.

A single count supports this clone. The chain combines TRBV7-9 with TRBJ1-6, with D unclear. Trimming cost V 5 bases and J 10 bases, with 18 bases left between them. There are 15 residues in the CDR3. Germline CDR1 SEHNR, CDR2 FQNEAQ (reference sequence). CDR3 amino acids: CASSLGLPEGSPLHF. DNA of the CDR3: TGTGCCAGCAGCCTGGGCCTCCCGGAGGGATCACCCCTCCACTTT.

The table lists this clone with a few counts. The chain is built from TRBV5-1 and TRBJ1-1, with 9 nucleotides matching TRBD1. The V gene's germline CDR1 is SGHRS and CDR2 YFSETQ. The CDR3 covers 15 residues. V was pared by 6 bases and J by 0 bases, with 6 bases of the junction left unmatched. CDR3 nucleotide sequence: TGCGCCAGCACACGGACAGGGGTCATGAACACTGAAGCTTTCTTT. This encodes CASTRTGVMNTEAFF.

V usage is TRBV5-5 and J usage is TRBJ2-5; a possible D gene is TRBD1 (6 bases). This CDR3 comprises 14 residues. The V and J ends lost 4 bases and 5 bases respectively, with 15 bases between them. In germline, CDR1 is SGHKS, CDR2 YYEKEE (reference sequence). For the CDR3, the DNA is TGTGCCAGCAGCCCCACAGGGTTGGCGGAGACCCAGTACTTC. Translated, it gives CASSPTGLAETQYF.

The chain combines TRBV5-4 with TRBJ2-3; maybe TRBD2 (6 bases). The CDR3 contains 15 residues. Deletions cut 5 bases from V and 4 bases from J, with 17 bases between. Germline-derived CDR1 and CDR2 are SGHNT and YYREEE (reference sequence). The CDR3 loop is CASSSPGVRADTQYF. The DNA for the CDR3 is TGTGCCAGCAGTTCCCCGGGAGTAAGGGCAGATACGCAGTATTTT.

V and J are TRBV5-5 and TRBJ1-5; D remains ambiguous. CDR1 and CDR2 (germline): SGHKS, YYEKEE (reference sequence). This CDR3 is built from 15 residues. Trimming stripped 0 bases from V and 1 base from J, with 8 bases between. For the CDR3, the DNA is TGTGCCAGCAGCTTGGGGGCGCGGAGCAATCAGCCCCAGCATTTT. Its translation is CASSLGARSNQPQHF.

J is TRBJ2-3 and V is TRBV9; D call uncertain. There are 12 residues in the CDR3. Germline loops: CDR1 SGDLS, CDR2 YYNGEE. Trimming removed 7 bases from V and 0 bases from J, with 6 bases in between. The CDR3 coding sequence is TGTGCCAGCTCCTGGAGCACAGATACGCAGTATTTT. Translation gives CASSWSTDTQYF. The variable domain in full, with the rest retrieved from reference TRBV9 and TRBJ2-3, is DSGVTQTPKHLITATGQRVTLRCSPRSGDLSVYWYQQSLDQGLQFLIQYYNGEERAKGNILERFSAQQFPDLHSELNLSSLELGDSALYFCASSWSTDTQYFGPGTRLTVL.

The chain links TRBV14 to TRBJ1-2; perhaps TRBD1 as D (6 bases). This CDR3 region has 17 residues. V gave up 0 bases and J gave up 6 bases, with 20 bases separating them. Germline V gives CDR1 SGHDN, CDR2 FVKESK. CDR3: CASSQETGRRGANGYTF. The CDR3 DNA reads as TGTGCCAGCAGCCAAGAAACGGGGAGGAGGGGGGCCAATGGCTACACCTTC.

This rearrangement joins TRBV10-3 to TRBJ2-7, with 12 bases matching TRBD2. V lost 5 bases, J lost 2 bases, and 4 bases stayed unmatched. CDR3 size: 15 residues. The germline gives CDR1 ENHRY, CDR2 SYGVKD. The CDR3 nucleotides are TGTGCCATCAGTCCACTAGCGGGAGGACCCTACGAGCAGTACTTC. Amino acids: CAISPLAGGPYEQYF.

The J gene is TRBJ2-5, the V gene TRBV19, with TRBD1 identical over 10 bases. Germline CDR1 reads LNHDA; CDR2 reads SQIVND (reference sequence). The CDR3 loop spans 13 amino acids. The J segment lost 5 bases and the V segment lost 8 bases, leaving 5 bases of the junction unmatched. For the CDR3, the DNA is TGTGCCAGTGGCCGGGACAGGGGTGAGACCCAGTACTTC. Translation gives CASGRDRGETQYF.

V and J are TRBV5-1 and TRBJ1-2; the D gene is possibly TRBD1 (5 bases). This CDR3 has 16 residues. CDR1 is SGHRS, CDR2 YFSETQ, per germline. Trimming cost V 0 bases and J 4 bases, with 16 bases left between them. The CDR3 coding sequence is TGCGCCAGCAGCTTGGACGTCGGGACGACATCCTATGGCTACACCTTC. Encoded protein: CASSLDVGTTSYGYTF.

This clone has only one observation. The sample has other DNA sequences that encode this CDR3 too. This sequence joins TRBV4-1 and TRBJ2-1; tentatively, D is TRBD2 (6 bases). There are 18 residues in the CDR3. In germline, CDR1 is MGHRA, CDR2 YSYEKL. V dropped 3 bases and J dropped 7 bases, with 25 bases sitting between them. The CDR3 spells CASSQALQGLTPYNEQFF. The CDR3 bases are TGCGCCAGCAGCCAGGCCCTCCAGGGACTTACACCGTATAATGAGCAGTTCTTC.

J is TRBJ1-2 and V is TRBV20-1; 9 bases line up with TRBD1. The CDR3 totals 10 residues. The V gene end was trimmed by 6 bases and the J gene end by 10 bases; junction bases not matched to a gene: 3. CDR1 is DFQATT and CDR2 is SNEGSKA in the germline V gene (reference sequence). The CDR3 loop is CSADRGYYTF. As DNA, the CDR3 is TGCAGTGCAGACAGGGGGTACTACACCTTC.

This chain uses TRBV2 with TRBJ1-4; no definite D call. Trimming shortened V by 3 bases and J by 8 bases, and 7 bases separated the two germline ends. Germline CDR1 reads SNHLY; CDR2 reads FYNNEI. The CDR3 spans 12 residues. CDR3 DNA: TGTGCCAGCAGTGATCGACGGGAAAAACTGTTTTTT. It translates to CASSDRREKLFF.

This chain links TRBV10-3 with TRBJ2-1; tentatively, D is TRBD2 (6 bases). Germline loops: CDR1 ENHRY, CDR2 SYGVKD. With 11 bases removed from V and 5 bases from J, the gap between germline ends came to 19 bases. The CDR3 loop spans 14 amino acids. The CDR3 DNA sequence: TGTGCCGTCCAAGGGGTTGGAGGGCACAATGAGCAGTTCTTC. Translated: CAVQGVGGHNEQFF.

The rearrangement uses TRBV30 and TRBJ1-5; 7 bases are a match to TRBD1. Trimming took 3 bases from V and 6 from J; bases not matched to a gene: 14. CDR1 and CDR2 (germline): GTSNPN, SVGIG (reference sequence). This CDR3 contains 16 residues. The DNA for the CDR3 is TGTGCCTGGAGCGATCCCAGGGGGGGATTTGGTCAGCCCCAGCATTTT. It is translated as CAWSDPRGGFGQPQHF. The full variable domain, with the rest looked up from reference TRBV30 and TRBJ1-5, is SQTIHQWPATLVQPVGSPLSLECTVEGTSNPNLYWYRQAAGRGLQLLFYSVGIGQISSEVPQNLSASRPQDRQFILSSKKLLLSDSGFYLCAWSDPRGGFGQPQHFGDGTRLSIL.

The V and J genes are TRBV5-4 and TRBJ2-5, with D hard to call. V was clipped by 4 bases and J by 0 bases, with 10 bases between them. The CDR3 extends over 14 amino acids. Germline V CDR1 and CDR2: SGHNT, YYREEE (reference sequence). The CDR3: CASSLPGNQETQYF. The CDR3 nucleotides read TGTGCCAGCAGCCTCCCCGGCAACCAAGAGACCCAGTACTTC.

V usage is TRBV11-2 and J usage is TRBJ1-5; TRBD1 is a possible D gene (5 bases). V lost 3 bases to trimming and J lost 3 bases, with 12 bases between them. Germline assignment: CDR1 SGHAT and CDR2 FQNNGV. This CDR3 spans 15 amino acids. The CDR3, as DNA: TGTGCCAGCAGCTTGAGGGCGGGGCTCAATCAGCCCCAGCATTTT. Translation gives CASSLRAGLNQPQHF.

The chain uses TRBV9 and TRBJ2-1; 9 positions match TRBD2. The CDR3 is 14 residues long. Losses at the gene ends were 6 bases for V and 6 bases for J; bases not matched to a gene: 7. In germline, CDR1 is SGDLS, CDR2 YYNGEE. CDR3: CASTGTSSANEQFF. DNA of the CDR3: TGTGCCAGCACCGGGACTAGCTCTGCCAATGAGCAGTTCTTC. Combining the CDR3 with reference TRBV9 and TRBJ2-1 gives the whole variable domain DSGVTQTPKHLITATGQRVTLRCSPRSGDLSVYWYQQSLDQGLQFLIQYYNGEERAKGNILERFSAQQFPDLHSELNLSSLELGDSALYFCASTGTSSANEQFFGPGTRLTVL.

The genes are TRBV7-2 and TRBJ2-7; the match to TRBD1 covers 9 bases. With V trimmed by 2 bases and J by 2 bases, 4 bases remained unmatched. Germline V gene sequence: CDR1 SGHTA, CDR2 FQGNSA. The CDR3 totals 15 residues. The CDR3 loop reads CASSLRTGATYEQYF. The CDR3 DNA sequence: TGTGCCAGCAGCTTACGGACAGGGGCTACCTACGAGCAGTACTTC.

This clone is deemed medium-sized. The V gene is TRBV5-4, the J gene TRBJ2-2; 11 bases are a match to TRBD2. V shed 10 bases and J 4 bases; nucleotides not matched to a gene: 6. Germline CDR1 is SGHNT and CDR2 is YYREEE (reference sequence). The CDR3 is 14 residues long. CDR3 bases: TGTGCCTGCATAGCGGGAGGGCCCACCGGGGAGCTGTTTTTT. Protein: CACIAGGPTGELFF.

The chain employs TRBV28 and TRBJ2-7, with 12 bases matching TRBD2. The CDR3 extends over 18 amino acids. Trimming at V came to 7 bases and at J to 1 base, leaving 14 bases not matched to a gene. Germline loops: CDR1 MDHEN, CDR2 SYDVKM. The CDR3 coding sequence is TGTGCCAGCACACTAGCGGGAGGCTTAGAGAGTCGATCCTACGAGCAGTACTTC. Translated, it gives CASTLAGGLESRSYEQYF.

This clone was seen just once. The V call is TRBV2, the J call TRBJ2-7, with D hard to call. V lost 4 bases and J 6 bases, leaving 13 bases between the germline ends. CDR1 is SNHLY, CDR2 FYNNEI, per germline. This CDR3 has 13 residues. In DNA form, the CDR3 reads TGTGCCAGCAGTGCGGCGGAGCTGGGCGAGCAGTACTTC. Translating gives CASSAAELGEQYF. Drawing the rest from reference TRBV2 and TRBJ2-7, the complete variable domain is EPEVTQTPSHQVTQMGQEVILRCVPISNHLYFYWYRQILGQKVEFLVSFYNNEISEKSEIFDDQFSVERPDGSNFTLKIRSTKLEDSAMYFCASSAAELGEQYFGPGTRLTVT.

This clone turned up a few times. This chain joins TRBV5-1 and TRBJ1-2, with 11 bases aligning to TRBD1. With 3 bases clipped from V and 8 bases from J, the junction kept 9 bases outside the gene matches. The germline gives CDR1 SGHRS, CDR2 YFSETQ. CDR3 length equals 15 residues. The CDR3 reads CASSWTGGSLGGYTF. In DNA, the CDR3 is TGCGCCAGCAGCTGGACAGGGGGCTCGCTGGGGGGCTACACCTTC.

The chain is built from TRBV2 and TRBJ2-7; 9 bases are a match to TRBD2. The trim removed 7 bases at V and 4 bases at J, leaving 8 bases unmatched. This CDR3 region has 14 residues. From germline, CDR1 is SNHLY and CDR2 FYNNEI. The CDR3 sequence is CASKGSGSGYEQYF. The CDR3 coding sequence is TGTGCCAGCAAAGGTAGCGGGAGCGGGTACGAGCAGTACTTC.

The chain links TRBV28 to TRBJ1-5, with TRBD1 matching over 8 bases. Trimming cost V 6 bases and J 0 bases; bases outside gene matches: 7. Germline V gene sequence: CDR1 MDHEN, CDR2 SYDVKM. There are 16 residues in the CDR3. This chain's CDR3 is CASSQKTGVSNQPQHF. DNA for the CDR3: TGTGCCAGCAGCCAAAAGACAGGGGTTAGCAATCAGCCCCAGCATTTT. Filled out from reference TRBV28 and TRBJ1-5, the complete variable domain reads DVKVTQSSRYLVKRTGEKVFLECVQDMDHENMFWYRQDPGLGLRLIYFSYDVKMKEKGDIPEGYSVSREKKERFSLILESASTNQTSMYLCASSQKTGVSNQPQHFGDGTRLSIL.

The CDR3 spells CASSPPVGTDTQYF. The CDR3 coding sequence is TGCGCCAGCAGCCCCCCGGTTGGCACAGATACGCAGTATTTT. The chain has TRBV5-1 and TRBJ2-3; D remains unclear. V lost 4 bases, J lost 1 base, and 10 bases lay in between. This CDR3 region has 14 residues. Germline CDR1 and CDR2: SGHRS and YFSETQ.

This clone has only one observation. The gene calls are TRBV2 and TRBJ1-5, with no clear D. CDR3 length: 13 residues. With 1 base removed from V and 5 bases from J, the gap between germline ends came to 6 bases. The germline gives CDR1 SNHLY, CDR2 FYNNEI. CDR3 coding DNA: TGTGCCAGCAGTGAAGGACGGGATCAGCCCCAGCATTTT. This gives the protein CASSEGRDQPQHF.